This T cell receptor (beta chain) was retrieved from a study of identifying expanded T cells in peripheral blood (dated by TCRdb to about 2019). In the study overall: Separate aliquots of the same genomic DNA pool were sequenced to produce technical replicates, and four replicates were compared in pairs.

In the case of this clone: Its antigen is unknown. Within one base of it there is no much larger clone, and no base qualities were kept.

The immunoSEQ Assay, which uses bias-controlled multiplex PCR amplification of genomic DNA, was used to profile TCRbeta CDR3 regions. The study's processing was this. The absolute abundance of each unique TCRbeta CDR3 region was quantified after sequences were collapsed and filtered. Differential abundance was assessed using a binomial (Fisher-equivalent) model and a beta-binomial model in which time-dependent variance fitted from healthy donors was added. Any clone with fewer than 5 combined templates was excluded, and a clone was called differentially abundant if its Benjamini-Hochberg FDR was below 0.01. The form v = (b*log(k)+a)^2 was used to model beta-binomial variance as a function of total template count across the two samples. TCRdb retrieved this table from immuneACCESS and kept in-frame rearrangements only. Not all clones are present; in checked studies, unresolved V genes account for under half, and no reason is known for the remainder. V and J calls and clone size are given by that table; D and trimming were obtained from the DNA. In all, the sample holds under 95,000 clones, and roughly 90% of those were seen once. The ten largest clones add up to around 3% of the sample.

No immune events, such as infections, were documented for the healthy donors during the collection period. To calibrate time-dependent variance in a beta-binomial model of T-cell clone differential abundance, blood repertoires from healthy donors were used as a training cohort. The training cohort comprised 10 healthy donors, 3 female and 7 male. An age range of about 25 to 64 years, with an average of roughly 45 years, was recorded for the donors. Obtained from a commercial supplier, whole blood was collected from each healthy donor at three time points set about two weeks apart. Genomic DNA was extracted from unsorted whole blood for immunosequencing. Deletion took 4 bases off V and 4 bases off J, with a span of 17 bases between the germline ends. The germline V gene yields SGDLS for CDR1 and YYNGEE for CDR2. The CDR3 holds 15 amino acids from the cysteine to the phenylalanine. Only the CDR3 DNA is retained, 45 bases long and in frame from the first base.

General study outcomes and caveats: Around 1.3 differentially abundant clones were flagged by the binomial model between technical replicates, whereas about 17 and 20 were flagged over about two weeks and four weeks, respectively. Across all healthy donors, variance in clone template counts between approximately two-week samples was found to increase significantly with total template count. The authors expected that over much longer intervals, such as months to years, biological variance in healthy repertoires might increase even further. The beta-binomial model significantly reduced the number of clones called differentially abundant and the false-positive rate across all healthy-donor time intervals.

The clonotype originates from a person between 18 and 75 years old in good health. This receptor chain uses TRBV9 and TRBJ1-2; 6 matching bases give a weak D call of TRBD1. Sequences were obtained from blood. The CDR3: CASSPLQGVAYGYTF. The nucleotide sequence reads TGTGCCAGCAGCCCTCTACAGGGAGTGGCCTATGGCTACACCTTC.